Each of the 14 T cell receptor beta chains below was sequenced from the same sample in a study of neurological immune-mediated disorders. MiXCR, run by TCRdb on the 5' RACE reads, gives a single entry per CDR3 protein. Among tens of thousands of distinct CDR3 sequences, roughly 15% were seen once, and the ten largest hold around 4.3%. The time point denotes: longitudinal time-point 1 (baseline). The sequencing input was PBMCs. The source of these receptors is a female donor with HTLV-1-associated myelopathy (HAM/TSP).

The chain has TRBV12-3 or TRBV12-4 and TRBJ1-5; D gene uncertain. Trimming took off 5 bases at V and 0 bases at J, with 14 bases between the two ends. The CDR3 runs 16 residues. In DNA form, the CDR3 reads TGTGCCAGCAGTAGTATGAGGACGACTAGCAATCAGCCCCAGCATTTT. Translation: CASSSMRTTSNQPQHF.

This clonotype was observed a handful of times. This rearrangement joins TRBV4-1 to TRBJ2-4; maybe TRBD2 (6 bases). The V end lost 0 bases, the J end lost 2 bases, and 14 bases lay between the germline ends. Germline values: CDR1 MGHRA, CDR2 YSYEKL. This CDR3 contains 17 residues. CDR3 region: CASSQDLTGGTKNIQYF. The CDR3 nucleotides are TGCGCCAGCAGCCAAGATCTCACAGGAGGGACCAAAAACATTCAGTACTTC.

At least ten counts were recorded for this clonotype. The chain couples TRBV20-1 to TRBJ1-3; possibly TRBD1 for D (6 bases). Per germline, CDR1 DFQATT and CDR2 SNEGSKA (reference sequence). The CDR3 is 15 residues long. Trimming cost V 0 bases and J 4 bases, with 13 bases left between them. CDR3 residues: CSARDPSGTGNTIYF. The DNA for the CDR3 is TGCAGTGCTAGAGATCCTTCCGGGACAGGAAACACCATATATTTT.

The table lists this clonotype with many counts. The CDR3 protein is CASSLGLVSGNTIYF. The DNA of the CDR3 is TGTGCCAGCAGCTTGGGACTGGTCTCTGGAAACACCATATATTTT. The rearrangement links TRBV5-8 to TRBJ1-3; D not certain. Trimming left V 0 bases short and J 0 bases short, with 7 bases between. CDR1 SGHTS and CDR2 YDEGEE come from the germline V gene. CDR3 length: 15 amino acids.

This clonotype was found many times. The CDR3 spells CSGTGGGNYGYTF. In DNA form, the CDR3 reads TGCAGCGGCACAGGGGGCGGTAACTATGGCTACACCTTC. The rearrangement uses TRBV29-1 and TRBJ1-2, with TRBD1 matching 9 bases. Looked up from germline, CDR1 is SQVTM and CDR2 is ANQGSEA. V lost 7 bases and J lost 1; bases outside the gene matches: 4. This CDR3 is 13 amino acids long.

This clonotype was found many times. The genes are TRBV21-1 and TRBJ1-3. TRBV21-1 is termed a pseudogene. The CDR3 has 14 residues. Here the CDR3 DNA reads TGTGCCAGCAGCAAAGGGGATAAAGGAAACACCATATATTTT. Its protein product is CASSKGDKGNTIYF.

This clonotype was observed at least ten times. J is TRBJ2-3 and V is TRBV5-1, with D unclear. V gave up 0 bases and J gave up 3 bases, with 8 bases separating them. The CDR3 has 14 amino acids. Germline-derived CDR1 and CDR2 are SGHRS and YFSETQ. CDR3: CASSLGAATDTQYF. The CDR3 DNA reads TGCGCCAGCAGCTTGGGGGCAGCTACAGATACGCAGTATTTT.

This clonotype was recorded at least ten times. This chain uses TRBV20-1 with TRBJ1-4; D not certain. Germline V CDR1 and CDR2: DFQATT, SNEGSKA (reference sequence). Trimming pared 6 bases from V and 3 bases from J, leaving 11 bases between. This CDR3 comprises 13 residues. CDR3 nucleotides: TGCAGTGCCCCAACAGTGCCTAATGAAAAACTGTTTTTT. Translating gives CSAPTVPNEKLFF.

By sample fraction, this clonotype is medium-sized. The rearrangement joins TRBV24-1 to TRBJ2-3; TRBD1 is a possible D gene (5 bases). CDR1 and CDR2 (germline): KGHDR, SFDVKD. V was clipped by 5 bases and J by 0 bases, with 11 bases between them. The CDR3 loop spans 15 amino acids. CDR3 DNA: TGTGCCACCAGTGTCGACAGTTCTAGCACAGATACGCAGTATTTT. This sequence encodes CATSVDSSSTDTQYF.

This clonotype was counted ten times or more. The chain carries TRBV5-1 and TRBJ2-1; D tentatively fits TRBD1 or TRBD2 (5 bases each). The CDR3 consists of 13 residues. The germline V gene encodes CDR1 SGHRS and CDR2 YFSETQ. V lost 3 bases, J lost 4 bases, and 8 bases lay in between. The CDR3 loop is CASSSGQYNEQFF. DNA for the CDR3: TGCGCCAGCAGCTCGGGGCAATACAATGAGCAGTTCTTC. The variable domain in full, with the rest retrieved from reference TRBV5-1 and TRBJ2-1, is KAGVTQTPRYLIKTRGQQVTLSCSPISGHRSVSWYQQTPGQGLQFLFEYFSETQRNKGNFPGRFSGRQFSNSRSEMNVSTLELGDSALYLCASSSGQYNEQFFGPGTRLTVL.

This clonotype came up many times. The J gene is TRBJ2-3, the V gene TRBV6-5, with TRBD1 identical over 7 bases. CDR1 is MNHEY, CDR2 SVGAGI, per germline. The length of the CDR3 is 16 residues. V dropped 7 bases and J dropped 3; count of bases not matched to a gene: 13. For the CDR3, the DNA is TGTGCCAGCACCGAAAGACGACAGGGTTGGACAGATACGCAGTATTTT. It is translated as CASTERRQGWTDTQYF.

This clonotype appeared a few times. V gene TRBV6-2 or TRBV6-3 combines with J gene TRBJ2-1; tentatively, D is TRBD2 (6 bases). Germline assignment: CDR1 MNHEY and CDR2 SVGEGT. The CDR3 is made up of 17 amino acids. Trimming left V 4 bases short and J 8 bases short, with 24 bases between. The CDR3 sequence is CASSSPKEGKNRDEQFF. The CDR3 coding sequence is TGTGCCAGCAGTTCCCCCAAGGAGGGTAAGAATAGGGATGAGCAGTTCTTC.

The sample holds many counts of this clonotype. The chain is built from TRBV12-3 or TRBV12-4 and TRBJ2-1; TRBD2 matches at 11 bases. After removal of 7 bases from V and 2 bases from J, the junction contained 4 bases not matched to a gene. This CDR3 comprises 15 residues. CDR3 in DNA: TGTGCCAGCACCTTAGCGGGGGGGCCCTACAATGAGCAGTTCTTC. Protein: CASTLAGGPYNEQFF.

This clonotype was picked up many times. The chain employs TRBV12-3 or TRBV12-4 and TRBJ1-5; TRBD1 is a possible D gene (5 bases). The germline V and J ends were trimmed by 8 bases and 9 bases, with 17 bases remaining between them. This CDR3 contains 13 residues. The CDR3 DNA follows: TGTGCCAGCCAGGGCTCGGCACCGGGGCCCCAGCATTTT. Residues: CASQGSAPGPQHF.